This entry describes one TCR beta chain. Its antigen is not identified. The sample belongs to a study of identical twins. Findings and caveats of the study: Excess twin sharing in beta out-of-frame sequences was weaker.

The germline V gene encodes CDR1 SGHAT and CDR2 FQNNGV. V shed 2 bases and J shed 8 bases, with 12 bases lying between them. The CDR3 has 13 residues. MiXCR, applied by TCRdb to the 5' RACE reads, yields one record per CDR3 protein. The table has about 1.7 million distinct CDR3 sequences, about 32% seen once; the top ten hold 0.25% to 0.3%. Healthy Caucasian donors formed the entire cohort. The clonotype originates from a newborn girl in good health. Input material: cord blood. The J gene is TRBJ1-2, the V gene TRBV11-2; D gene ambiguous. The DNA for the CDR3 is TGTGCCAGCAGCTTACCCCGAGGCGCGGGCTACACCTTC. As protein: CASSLPRGAGYTF.